Below, 29 T cell receptor beta chains from the same sample are listed, as sequenced in a study of blood T cell repertoires in COVID-19. This table comes from immunoSEQ multiplex PCR, and its TCRdb copy is limited to in-frame clones, with some not included. Among fewer than 150,000 clones listed, under 85% were seen once. The sequenced material came from PBMCs or T cells enriched from blood (not recorded which). The receptors shown here come from a young woman who had been exposed to COVID-19.

The chain joins TRBV30 to TRBJ1-3; D unresolved. The CDR3 consists of 12 residues. CDR1 and CDR2 from the germline V gene are GTSNPN and SVGIG (reference sequence). Trimming shortened V by 5 bases and J by 0 bases, and 5 bases separated the two germline ends. CDR3 protein: CAWGRSGNTIYF. The DNA for the CDR3 is TGTGCCTGGGGTCGCTCTGGAAACACCATATATTTT.

This chain joins TRBV29-1 and TRBJ1-1; 10 bases match TRBD1. This CDR3 has 16 residues. Losses at the gene ends were 6 bases for V and 5 bases for J; bases not matched to a gene: 15. Germline values: CDR1 SQVTM, CDR2 ANQGSEA. CDR3 sequence reads: CSVQMTGGAGSTEAFF. CDR3 DNA: TGCAGCGTCCAGATGACAGGGGGCGCAGGCTCGACTGAAGCTTTCTTT.

The chain combines TRBV21-1 with TRBJ1-4. TRBV21-1 is termed a pseudogene. This CDR3 is built from 14 residues. CDR3 nucleotide sequence: TGTGCCAGCAGCAAAGGGAGGGCGAATGAAAAACTGTTTTTT. The encoded protein is CASSKGRANEKLFF.

The CDR3 region has the DNA TGTGCCAGCTCACCACCGGCAGAAGAGACCCAGTACTTC. Translation: CASSPPAEETQYF. The rearrangement links TRBV18 to TRBJ2-5; D gene ambiguous. Germline loops: CDR1 KGHSH, CDR2 LQKENI. The V end lost 0 bases, the J end lost 3 bases, and 5 bases lay between the germline ends. CDR3 length: 13 amino acids.

The rearrangement joins TRBV28 to TRBJ1-4; TRBD1 matches at 8 bases. The CDR3 contains 15 residues. Germline lookup yields CDR1 MDHEN and CDR2 SYDVKM. Losses at the gene ends were 5 bases for V and 4 bases for J; bases not matched to a gene: 6. CDR3 residues: CASSPRTGINEKLFF. The CDR3 DNA reads as TGTGCCAGCAGTCCTCGGACAGGGATTAATGAAAAACTGTTTTTT.

The chain links TRBV10-3 to TRBJ2-5, with 7 bases matching TRBD2. Looked up from germline, CDR1 is ENHRY and CDR2 is SYGVKD. This CDR3 has 16 amino acids. Trimming removed 0 bases from V and 4 bases from J; junction bases left unmatched: 8. CDR3 coding DNA: TGTGCCATCAGTGAGTCGGGGCTAGCGGCCAGAGAGACCCAGTACTTC. This gives the protein CAISESGLAARETQYF.

The chain couples TRBV30 to TRBJ1-1; D perhaps matches TRBD1 (5 bases). This CDR3 has 14 residues. CDR1 is GTSNPN, CDR2 SVGIG, per germline (reference sequence). Trimming shortened V by 3 bases and J by 3 bases, and 14 bases separated the two germline ends. The CDR3 nucleotides read TGTGCCTGGAGCAACCCAGGAGGGGACACTGAAGCTTTCTTT. It encodes CAWSNPGGDTEAFF.

The chain links TRBV30 to TRBJ2-7; D might be TRBD2 (5 bases). Trimming removed 5 bases at V and 2 bases at J, with 16 bases between. The CDR3 loop spans 14 amino acids. The germline V gene encodes CDR1 GTSNPN and CDR2 SVGIG (reference sequence). CDR3 in amino acids: CAWREGVGTYEQYF. As DNA, the CDR3 is TGTGCCTGGCGGGAAGGCGTGGGGACCTACGAGCAGTACTTC.

The chain combines TRBV29-1 with TRBJ1-1; no definite D call. Looked up from germline, CDR1 is SQVTM and CDR2 is ANQGSEA. The CDR3 spans 13 residues. V was clipped by 3 bases and J by 4 bases, with 12 bases between them. The CDR3 is CSVDRWASTEAFF. CDR3 in DNA: TGCAGCGTTGACCGGTGGGCGAGCACTGAAGCTTTCTTT.

CDR3: CASRGGDRASYEQYF. Written as DNA, the CDR3 is TGTGCCAGTAGGGGAGGGGACAGGGCCTCCTACGAGCAGTACTTC. The V and J genes are TRBV19 and TRBJ2-7; 9 positions agree with TRBD1. The V and J ends lost 6 bases and 0 bases, in that order; junction bases with no gene match: 6. Per germline, CDR1 LNHDA and CDR2 SQIVND (reference sequence). This CDR3 has 15 amino acids.

The chain recombines TRBV21-1 with TRBJ1-1; the table's D call of TRBD1 was not tested on the DNA. TRBV21-1 is recorded as a pseudogene. There are 14 residues in the CDR3. The CDR3: CASSLQQGATEAFF. For the CDR3, the DNA is TGTGCCAGCAGCCTCCAACAGGGTGCGACTGAAGCTTTCTTT.

V and J are TRBV5-8 and TRBJ1-1; the D gene is possibly TRBD1 (5 bases). CDR1 and CDR2 from the germline V gene are SGHTS and YDEGEE. V was pared by 4 bases and J by 3 bases, with 16 bases between. The CDR3 is 15 residues long. The CDR3 region has the DNA TGTGCCAGCAGCCGAGGGACTACAGGCTACACTGAAGCTTTCTTT. Translation gives CASSRGTTGYTEAFF.

This chain connects TRBV28 to TRBJ2-7; TRBD2 aligns across 13 bases. Per germline, CDR1 MDHEN and CDR2 SYDVKM. This CDR3 comprises 17 residues. The trim removed 5 bases at V and 1 base at J, leaving 8 bases unmatched. The CDR3 reads CASSTGLAGRFSYEQYF. The CDR3 DNA sequence: TGTGCCAGCAGTACGGGACTAGCGGGACGATTTTCCTACGAGCAGTACTTC.

The rearrangement links TRBV2 to TRBJ2-1; TRBD2 might be the D (5 bases). The CDR3 covers 13 residues. The germline V gene has CDR1 SNHLY and CDR2 FYNNEI. Trimming removed 9 bases from V and 5 bases from J, with 14 bases in between. The CDR3 loop is CARESGINNEQFF. The CDR3 nucleotides read TGTGCCAGAGAAAGCGGAATCAACAATGAGCAGTTCTTC.

The chain is built from TRBV2 and TRBJ2-3, with 11 nucleotides matching TRBD2. CDR1 SNHLY and CDR2 FYNNEI come from the germline V gene. The CDR3 is 15 residues long. The junction had 4 bases not matched to a gene; V was cut back by 3 bases and J by 5 bases. The CDR3 loop is CASSDVAGGIDTQYF. CDR3 nucleotides: TGTGCCAGCAGTGACGTAGCGGGAGGGATAGATACGCAGTATTTT.

This clone occurred a few times. This sequence joins TRBV28 and TRBJ1-1; 10 nucleotides line up with TRBD1. Per the germline V gene, CDR1 is MDHEN and CDR2 is SYDVKM. V trimming: 5 bases; J trimming: 6 bases; junction bases outside the gene matches: 12. The CDR3 loop spans 16 amino acids. CDR3 protein: CASSGQGDGRWAEAFF. DNA for the CDR3: TGTGCCAGCAGTGGACAGGGGGATGGTCGATGGGCTGAAGCTTTCTTT.

The chain is built from TRBV19 and TRBJ1-2, with D uncertain. The CDR3 consists of 17 residues. Between the trimmed V and J ends, which lost 6 bases and 0 bases, there was a span of 20 bases. Germline CDR1 is LNHDA and CDR2 is SQIVND (reference sequence). Here the CDR3 DNA reads TGTGCCAGTAGAAACTCGGGGAGGTTTACTTCTAACTATGGCTACACCTTC. It yields the protein CASRNSGRFTSNYGYTF.

Notes on this clone: The same CDR3 arises from other DNA sequences in this sample as well. The genes are TRBV9 and TRBJ1-6, with a weak D call TRBD1 (6 bases). Trimming took off 2 bases at V and 7 bases at J, with 10 bases between the two ends. The CDR3 runs 14 residues. Germline V gene lookup returns CDR1 SGDLS and CDR2 YYNGEE. CDR3 in DNA: TGTGCCAGCAGCGTGAACAGGGAGAATTCACCCCTCCACTTT. As protein: CASSVNRENSPLHF.

The rearrangement uses TRBV5-1 and TRBJ2-7, with 7 bases that match TRBD2. CDR1 SGHRS and CDR2 YFSETQ come from the germline V gene. The CDR3 length is 14 residues. V gave up 4 bases and J gave up 6 bases; unmatched junction bases: 10. The chain's CDR3 is CASSPPAGSAEQYF. The DNA of the CDR3 is TGCGCCAGCAGCCCCCCAGCGGGATCGGCCGAGCAGTACTTC.

The rearrangement joins TRBV7-3 to TRBJ2-1; D is unclear. This CDR3 has 14 residues. Germline V gives CDR1 SGHTA, CDR2 FQGTGA. Trimming removed 1 base at V and 6 bases at J, with 10 bases between. CDR3 bases: TGTGCCAGCAGCTTAAGTCGCGCAGGCAATGAGCAGTTCTTC. Its protein is CASSLSRAGNEQFF.

The chain combines TRBV29-1 with TRBJ1-1; D is uncertain. The CDR3 covers 10 residues. CDR1 and CDR2 (germline): SQVTM, ANQGSEA. V lost 4 bases, J lost 5 bases, and 5 bases lay in between. CDR3 protein: CSVGLTEAFF. The CDR3 bases are TGCAGCGTTGGACTGACTGAAGCTTTCTTT.

This chain uses TRBV24-1 with TRBJ2-1, with D possibly matching TRBD1 (6 bases). From germline, CDR1 is KGHDR and CDR2 SFDVKD. Deletions cut 4 bases from V and 0 bases from J, with 12 bases between. The CDR3 is made up of 16 amino acids. In DNA, the CDR3 is TGTGCCACCAGTGACCCGGACAGCTCCTCCTACAATGAGCAGTTCTTC. Residues: CATSDPDSSSYNEQFF.

This chain connects TRBV18 to TRBJ2-7, with TRBD2 as a possible D gene (6 bases). V was clipped by 3 bases and J by 7 bases, with 7 bases between them. CDR3 length equals 11 residues. The germline gives CDR1 KGHSH, CDR2 LQKENI. The CDR3 sequence is CASSPAGEQYF. The CDR3 DNA reads TGTGCCAGCTCACCGGCGGGGGAGCAGTACTTC.

This clone showed up just once. The chain uses TRBV5-1 and TRBJ1-1, with 10 bases matching TRBD1. This CDR3 spans 17 amino acids. Germline CDR1 reads SGHRS; CDR2 reads YFSETQ. With V trimmed by 1 base and J by 5 bases, 11 bases remained unmatched. The CDR3 DNA is TGCGCCAGCAGCTTGCACGTGACAGGGGGCAAGAGGACTGAAGCTTTCTTT. It is translated as CASSLHVTGGKRTEAFF.

The chain couples TRBV6-5 to TRBJ1-1; D is ambiguous. V lost 7 bases and J lost 7, with 13 bases in between. Germline CDR1 and CDR2: MNHEY and SVGAGI. The CDR3 runs 12 residues. For the CDR3, the DNA is TGTGCCAGCACCCTCGTGCGGGGTGAAGCTTTCTTT. Encoded protein: CASTLVRGEAFF.

The rearrangement joins TRBV5-1 to TRBJ2-5; TRBD2 matches at 8 bases. The germline CDR1 and CDR2 sequences are SGHRS and YFSETQ. The J segment lost 5 bases and the V segment lost 0 bases, leaving 12 bases of the junction unmatched. There are 17 residues in the CDR3. The CDR3 spells CASSLVLAGRLGETQYF. The CDR3, as DNA: TGCGCCAGCAGCTTGGTGCTAGCGGGTCGTTTAGGGGAGACCCAGTACTTC.

The genes are TRBV20-1 and TRBJ2-1, with 10 bases fitting TRBD2. The V and J ends lost 3 bases and 3 bases, in that order; junction bases with no gene match: 5. The germline CDR1 and CDR2 sequences are DFQATT and SNEGSKA (reference sequence). The CDR3 consists of 15 residues. The CDR3 DNA follows: TGCAGTGCTAGTGAGCTAGCGGGAGACTACAATGAGCAGTTCTTC. Encoded protein: CSASELAGDYNEQFF.

This clone was seen ten or more times. The chain has TRBV5-1 and TRBJ2-1; 12 bases are a match to TRBD2. Germline V gene sequence: CDR1 SGHRS, CDR2 YFSETQ. This CDR3 has 15 residues. V lost 6 bases, J lost 8 bases, and 9 bases stayed unmatched. The CDR3 sequence is CASIRLAGVLDEQFF. For the CDR3, the DNA is TGCGCCAGCATTCGACTAGCGGGAGTTTTGGATGAGCAGTTCTTC. Full variable domain (missing parts from reference TRBV5-1 and TRBJ2-1): KAGVTQTPRYLIKTRGQQVTLSCSPISGHRSVSWYQQTPGQGLQFLFEYFSETQRNKGNFPGRFSGRQFSNSRSEMNVSTLELGDSALYLCASIRLAGVLDEQFFGPGTRLTVL.

The gene calls are TRBV29-1 and TRBJ2-1, with D perhaps TRBD1 (6 bases). This CDR3 has 15 residues. Germline CDR1 SQVTM, CDR2 ANQGSEA. Trimming left V 2 bases short and J 8 bases short, with 19 bases between. CDR3 loop: CSVEPTGFGFYEQFF. The CDR3 nucleotides are TGCAGCGTTGAACCTACAGGGTTTGGATTCTATGAGCAGTTCTTC.